This T cell receptor beta chain was identified in a study of cytomegalovirus exposure and HLA in healthy donors. On the study more broadly: Prior work identified 95 million to 120 million unique TCR beta sequences in approximately 200 million T cells.

The primer mix had 60 Vbeta and 13 Jbeta primers. Repertoires were generated with immunoSEQ multiplex PCR, while TCRdb's copy carries only in-frame clones and drops some. Here the sample spans 100,000 to 150,000 clones, about 80% being singletons. V gave up 7 bases and J gave up 8 bases; unmatched junction bases: 12. The CDR3 is 15 amino acids. Germline CDR1 reads MNHNS; CDR2 reads SASEGT. A word on this clone: Its antigen is unidentified.

Donors were ostensibly healthy at sampling, although undocumented immune exposures were probable. Study-level results: Follow-up analysis found HLA locus-dependent TCR association rates, highest for DRB1 and lowest for HLA-C. TRBV6-2, TRBV6-3 and some other V segments were excluded as indistinguishable.

The specimen was PBMCs. This sequence originates from a man aged 45-65 years in good health and CMV-seropositive. J is TRBJ2-3 and V is TRBV6-1; 10 nucleotides agree with TRBD2. CDR3 residues: CASTTLAGGLSTQYF. The CDR3 DNA is TGTGCCAGCACAACCTTAGCGGGGGGCCTGTCTACGCAGTATTTT.